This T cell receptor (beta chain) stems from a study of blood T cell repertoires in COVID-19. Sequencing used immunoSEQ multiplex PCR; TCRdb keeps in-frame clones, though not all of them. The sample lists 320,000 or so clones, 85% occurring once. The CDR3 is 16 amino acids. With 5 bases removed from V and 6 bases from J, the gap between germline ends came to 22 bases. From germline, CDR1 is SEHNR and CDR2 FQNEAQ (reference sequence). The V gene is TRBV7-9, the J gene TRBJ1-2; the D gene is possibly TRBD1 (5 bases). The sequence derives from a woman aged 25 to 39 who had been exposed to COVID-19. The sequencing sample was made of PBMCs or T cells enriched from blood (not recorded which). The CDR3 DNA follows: TGTGCCAGCAGCCGTAATGGGGGGTTCCTTCGTAATGGCTACACCTTC. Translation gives CASSRNGGFLRNGYTF.